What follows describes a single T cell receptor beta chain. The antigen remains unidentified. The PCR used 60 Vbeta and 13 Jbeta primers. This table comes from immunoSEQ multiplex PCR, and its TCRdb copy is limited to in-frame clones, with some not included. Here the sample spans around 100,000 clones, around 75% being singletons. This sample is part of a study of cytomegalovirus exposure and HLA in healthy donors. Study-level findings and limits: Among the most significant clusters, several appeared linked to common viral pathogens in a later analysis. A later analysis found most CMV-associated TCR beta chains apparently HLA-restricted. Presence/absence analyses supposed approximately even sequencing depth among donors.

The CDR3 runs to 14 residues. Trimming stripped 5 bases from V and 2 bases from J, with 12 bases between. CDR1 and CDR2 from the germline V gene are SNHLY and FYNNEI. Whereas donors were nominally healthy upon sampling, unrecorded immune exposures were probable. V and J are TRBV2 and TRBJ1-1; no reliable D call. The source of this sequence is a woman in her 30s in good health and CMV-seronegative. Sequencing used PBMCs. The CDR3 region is CASSRERVNTEAFF. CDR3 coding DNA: TGTGCCAGCAGTAGGGAGAGGGTTAACACTGAAGCTTTCTTT.